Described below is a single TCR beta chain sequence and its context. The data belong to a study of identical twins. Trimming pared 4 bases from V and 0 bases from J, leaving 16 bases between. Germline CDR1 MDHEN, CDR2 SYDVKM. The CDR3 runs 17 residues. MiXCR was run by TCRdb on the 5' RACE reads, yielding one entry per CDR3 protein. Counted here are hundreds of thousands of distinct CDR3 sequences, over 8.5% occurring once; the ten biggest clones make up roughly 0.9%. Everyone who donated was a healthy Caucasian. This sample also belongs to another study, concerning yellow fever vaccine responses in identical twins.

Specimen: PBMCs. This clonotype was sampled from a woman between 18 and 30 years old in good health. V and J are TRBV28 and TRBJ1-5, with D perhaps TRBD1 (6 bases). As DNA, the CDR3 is TGTGCCAGCAGTTCATCGGGGACACCCAATAGCAATCAGCCCCAGCATTTT. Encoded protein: CASSSSGTPNSNQPQHF.